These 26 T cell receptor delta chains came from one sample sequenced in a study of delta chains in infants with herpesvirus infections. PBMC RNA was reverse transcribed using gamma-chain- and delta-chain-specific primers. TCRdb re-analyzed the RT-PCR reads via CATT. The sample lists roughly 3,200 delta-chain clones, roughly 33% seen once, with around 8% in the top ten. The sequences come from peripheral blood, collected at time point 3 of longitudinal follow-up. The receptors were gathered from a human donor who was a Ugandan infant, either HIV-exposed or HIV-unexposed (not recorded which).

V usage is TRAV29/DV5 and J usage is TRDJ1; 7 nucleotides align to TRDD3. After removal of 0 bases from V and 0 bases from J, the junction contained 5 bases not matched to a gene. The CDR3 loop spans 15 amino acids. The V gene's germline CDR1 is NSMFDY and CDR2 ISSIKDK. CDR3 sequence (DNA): TGTGCAGCAAGCGCGGGGGATTCCCACACCGATAAACTCATCTTT. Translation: CAASAGDSHTDKLIF.

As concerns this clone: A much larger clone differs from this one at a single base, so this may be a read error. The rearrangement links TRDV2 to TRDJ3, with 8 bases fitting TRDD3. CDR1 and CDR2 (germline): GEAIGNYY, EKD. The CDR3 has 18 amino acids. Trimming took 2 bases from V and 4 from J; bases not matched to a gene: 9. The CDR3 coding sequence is TGTGCCTGTGACAACGCTGGGGGAATTGAGTGGGACACCCGACAGATGTTTTTC. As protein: CACDNAGGIEWDTRQMFF.

CDR3 sequence reads: CAASACRGWGILGDKLIF. CDR3 nucleotide sequence: TGTGCAGCAAGCGCGTGTAGAGGCTGGGGGATATTAGGCGATAAACTCATCTTT. The V call is TRAV29/DV5, the J call TRDJ1; 10 positions match TRDD3. The length of the CDR3 is 18 residues. Germline V CDR1 and CDR2: NSMFDY, ISSIKDK. Losses at the gene ends were 0 bases for V and 4 bases for J; bases not matched to a gene: 15. Full variable domain (rest looked up from reference TRAV29/DV5 and TRDJ1): DQQVKQNSPSLSVQEGRISILNCDYTNSMFDYFLWYKKYPAEGPTFLISISSIKDKNEDGRFTVFLNKSAKHLSLHIVPSQPGDSAVYFCAASACRGWGILGDKLIFGKGTRVTVEP.

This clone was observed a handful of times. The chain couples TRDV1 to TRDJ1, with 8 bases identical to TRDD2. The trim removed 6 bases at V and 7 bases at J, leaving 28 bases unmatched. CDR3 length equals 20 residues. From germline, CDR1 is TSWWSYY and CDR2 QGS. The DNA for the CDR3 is TGTGCTCTTGGTGTCGCTTCCTACGCTGGATGGGGACAGACCCAGGGTAAACTCATCTTT. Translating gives CALGVASYAGWGQTQGKLIF.

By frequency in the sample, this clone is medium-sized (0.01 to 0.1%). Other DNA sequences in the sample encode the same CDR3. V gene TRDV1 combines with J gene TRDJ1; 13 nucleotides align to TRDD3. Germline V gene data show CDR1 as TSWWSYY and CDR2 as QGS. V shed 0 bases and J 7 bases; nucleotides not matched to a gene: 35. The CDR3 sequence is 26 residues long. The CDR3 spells CALGELPIPTATPLRDWGIRRGKLIF. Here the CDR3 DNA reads TGTGCTCTTGGGGAACTCCCAATTCCTACCGCAACACCCTTACGGGACTGGGGGATACGGAGAGGTAAACTCATCTTT.

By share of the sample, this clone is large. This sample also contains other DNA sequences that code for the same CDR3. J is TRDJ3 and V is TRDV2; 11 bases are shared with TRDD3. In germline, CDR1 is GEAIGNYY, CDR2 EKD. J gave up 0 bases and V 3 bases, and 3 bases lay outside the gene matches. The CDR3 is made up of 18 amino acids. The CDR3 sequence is CACDVLGDSSWDTRQMFF. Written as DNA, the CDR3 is TGTGCCTGTGACGTACTGGGGGATAGCTCCTGGGACACCCGACAGATGTTTTTC.

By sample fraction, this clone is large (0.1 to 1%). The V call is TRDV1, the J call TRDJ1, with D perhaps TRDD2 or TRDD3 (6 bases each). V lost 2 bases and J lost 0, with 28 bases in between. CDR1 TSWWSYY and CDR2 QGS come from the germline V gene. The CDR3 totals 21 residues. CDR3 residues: CALGEEGPSRWVGGYTDKLIF. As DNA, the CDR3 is TGTGCTCTTGGGGAAGAGGGGCCTTCCCGTTGGGTGGGGGGTTACACCGATAAACTCATCTTT.

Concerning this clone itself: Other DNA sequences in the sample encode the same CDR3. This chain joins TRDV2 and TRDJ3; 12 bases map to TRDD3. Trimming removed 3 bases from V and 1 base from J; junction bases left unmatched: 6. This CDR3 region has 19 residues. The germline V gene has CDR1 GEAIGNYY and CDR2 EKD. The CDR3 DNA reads TGTGCCTGTGACCCAGTACTGGGGGATACTTCCTGGGACACCCGACAGATGTTTTTC. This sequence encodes CACDPVLGDTSWDTRQMFF.

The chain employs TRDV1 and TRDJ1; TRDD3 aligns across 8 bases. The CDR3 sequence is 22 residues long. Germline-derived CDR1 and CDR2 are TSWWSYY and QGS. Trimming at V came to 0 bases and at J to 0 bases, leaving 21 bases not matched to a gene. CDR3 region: CALGELTPTGGTLLLYTDKLIF. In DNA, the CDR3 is TGTGCTCTTGGGGAACTTACTCCTACTGGGGGGACCCTCCTGTTGTACACCGATAAACTCATCTTT.

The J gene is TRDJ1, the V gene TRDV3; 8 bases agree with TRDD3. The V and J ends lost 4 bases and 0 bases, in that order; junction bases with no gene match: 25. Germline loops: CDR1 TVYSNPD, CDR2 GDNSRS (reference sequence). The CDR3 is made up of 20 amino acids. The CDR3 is CASVPSRTGGFFSHTDKLIF. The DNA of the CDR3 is TGTGCCTCTGTCCCTTCTCGTACTGGGGGTTTTTTTTCCCACACCGATAAACTCATCTTT.

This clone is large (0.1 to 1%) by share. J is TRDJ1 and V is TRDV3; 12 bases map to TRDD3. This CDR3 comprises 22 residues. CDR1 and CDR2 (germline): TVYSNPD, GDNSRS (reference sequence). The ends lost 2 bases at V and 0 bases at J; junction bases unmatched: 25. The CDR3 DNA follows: TGTGCCTTTGTTCCTTCCTACCTAAAGTACTGGGGGATACTCGCGTACACCGATAAACTCATCTTT. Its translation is CAFVPSYLKYWGILAYTDKLIF. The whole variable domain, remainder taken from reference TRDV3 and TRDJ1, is CDKVTQSSPDQTVASGSEVVLLCTYDTVYSNPDLFWYRIRPDYSFQFVFYGDNSRSEGADFTQGRFSVKHILTQKAFHLVISPVRTEDSATYYCAFVPSYLKYWGILAYTDKLIFGKGTRVTVEP.

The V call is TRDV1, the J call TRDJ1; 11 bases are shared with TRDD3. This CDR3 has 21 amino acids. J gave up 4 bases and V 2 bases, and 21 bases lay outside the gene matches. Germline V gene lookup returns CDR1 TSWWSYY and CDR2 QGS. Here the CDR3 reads CALGELSFLHRLGDKVDKLIF. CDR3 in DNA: TGTGCTCTTGGGGAATTATCCTTCCTGCATAGACTGGGGGATAAGGTCGATAAACTCATCTTT.

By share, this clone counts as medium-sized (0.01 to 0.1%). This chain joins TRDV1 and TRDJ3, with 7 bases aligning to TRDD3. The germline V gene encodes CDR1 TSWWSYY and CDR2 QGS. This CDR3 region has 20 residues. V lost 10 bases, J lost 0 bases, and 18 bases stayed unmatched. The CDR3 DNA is TGTGCTCCACCCCCTACCGCCTTGGGGGAGTTCTCCTGGGACACCCGACAGATGTTTTTC. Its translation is CAPPPTALGEFSWDTRQMFF.

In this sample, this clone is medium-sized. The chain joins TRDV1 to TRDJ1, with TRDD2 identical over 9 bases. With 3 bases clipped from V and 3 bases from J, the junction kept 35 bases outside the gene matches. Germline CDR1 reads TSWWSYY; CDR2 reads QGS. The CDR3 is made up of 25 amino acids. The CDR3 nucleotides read TGTGCTCTTGGGGAGCCCCCAGTTCGCCCACCCCTCAAGAACCTTCCTACTAATCTCTCCGATAAACTCATCTTT. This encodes CALGEPPVRPPLKNLPTNLSDKLIF.

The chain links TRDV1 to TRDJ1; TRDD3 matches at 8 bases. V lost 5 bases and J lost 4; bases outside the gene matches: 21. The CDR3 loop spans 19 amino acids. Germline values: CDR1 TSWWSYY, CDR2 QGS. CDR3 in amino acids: CALGKGPPRLWGTFDKLIF. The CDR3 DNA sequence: TGTGCTCTTGGGAAAGGGCCTCCCCGACTCTGGGGGACTTTCGATAAACTCATCTTT.

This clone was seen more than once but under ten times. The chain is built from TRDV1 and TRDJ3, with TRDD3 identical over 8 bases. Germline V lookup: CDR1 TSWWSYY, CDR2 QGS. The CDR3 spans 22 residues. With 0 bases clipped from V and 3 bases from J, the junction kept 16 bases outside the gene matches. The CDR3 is CALGELGITGGPVVWDTRQMFF. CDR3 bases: TGTGCTCTTGGGGAACTAGGGATTACTGGGGGTCCCGTAGTCTGGGACACCCGACAGATGTTTTTC.

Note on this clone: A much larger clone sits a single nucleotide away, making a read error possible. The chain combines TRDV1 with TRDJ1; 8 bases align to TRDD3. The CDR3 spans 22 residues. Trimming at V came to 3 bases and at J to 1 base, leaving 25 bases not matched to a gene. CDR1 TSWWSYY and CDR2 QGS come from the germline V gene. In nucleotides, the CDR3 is TGTGCTCTTGGGGACCAAGCGGTACTGGGGGTCATGCTTCACCCCTTCACCGATAAACTCATCTTT. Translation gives CALGDQAVLGVMLHPFTDKLIF.

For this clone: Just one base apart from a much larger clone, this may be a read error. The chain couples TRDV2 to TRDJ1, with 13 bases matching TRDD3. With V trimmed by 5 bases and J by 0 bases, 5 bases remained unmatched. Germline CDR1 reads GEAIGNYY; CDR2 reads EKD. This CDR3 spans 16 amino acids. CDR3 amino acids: CACGILGDTYTDKLIF. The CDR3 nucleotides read TGTGCCTGTGGCATACTGGGGGATACGTACACCGATAAACTCATCTTT.

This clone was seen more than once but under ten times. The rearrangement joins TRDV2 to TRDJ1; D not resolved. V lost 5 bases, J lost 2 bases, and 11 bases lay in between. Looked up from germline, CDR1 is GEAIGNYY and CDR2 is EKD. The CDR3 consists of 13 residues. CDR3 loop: CACVKLPTDKLIF. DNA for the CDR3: TGTGCCTGTGTGAAGCTACCGACCGATAAACTCATCTTT.

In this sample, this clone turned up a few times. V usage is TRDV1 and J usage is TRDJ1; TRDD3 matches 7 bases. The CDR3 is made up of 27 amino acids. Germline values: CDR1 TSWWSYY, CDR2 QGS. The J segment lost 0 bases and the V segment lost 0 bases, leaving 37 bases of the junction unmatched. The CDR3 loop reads CALGELDLRLPRLIRGMPGWDTDKLIF. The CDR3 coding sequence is TGTGCTCTTGGGGAACTAGATCTCCGCTTACCGCGCCTTATACGGGGGATGCCGGGGTGGGACACCGATAAACTCATCTTT.

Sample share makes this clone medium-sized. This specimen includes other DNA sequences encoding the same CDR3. CDR3 coding DNA: TGTGCTCTTGGGGAACTGGGCCTCCCAGCAGCGACTGGGGGACCTACAACAGGGTCCATCACCGATAAACTCATCTTT. Its protein is CALGELGLPAATGGPTTGSITDKLIF. The chain is built from TRDV1 and TRDJ1, with TRDD3 matching over 9 bases. J gave up 1 base and V 0 bases, and 33 bases lay outside the gene matches. Germline lookup yields CDR1 TSWWSYY and CDR2 QGS. There are 26 residues in the CDR3.

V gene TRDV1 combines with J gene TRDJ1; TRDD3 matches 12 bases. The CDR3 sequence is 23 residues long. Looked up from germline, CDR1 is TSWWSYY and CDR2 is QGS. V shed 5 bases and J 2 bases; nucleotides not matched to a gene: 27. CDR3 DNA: TGTGCTCTTGGGAACCCTCATTCCCAGTTCCTTCTGGGGGATACGCAGCCAACCGATAAACTCATCTTT. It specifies CALGNPHSQFLLGDTQPTDKLIF.

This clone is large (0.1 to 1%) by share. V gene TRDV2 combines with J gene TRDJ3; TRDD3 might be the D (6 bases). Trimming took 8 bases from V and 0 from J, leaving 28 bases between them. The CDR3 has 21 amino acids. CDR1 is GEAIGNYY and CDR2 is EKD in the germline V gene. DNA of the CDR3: TGTGCCTACGACAGGGGGGGACCTGAGGACGATAGCTCCTGGGACACCCGACAGATGTTTTTC. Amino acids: CAYDRGGPEDDSSWDTRQMFF.

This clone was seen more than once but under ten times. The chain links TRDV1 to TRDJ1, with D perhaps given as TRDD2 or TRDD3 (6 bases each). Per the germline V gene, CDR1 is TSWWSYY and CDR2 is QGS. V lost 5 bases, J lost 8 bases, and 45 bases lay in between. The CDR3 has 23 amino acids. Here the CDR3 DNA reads TGTGCTCTTGGGTCGTCCTACGTCCAGGGGGGAACGCCATTTCCTAGAATAAGAAAAAAACTCATCTTT. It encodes CALGSSYVQGGTPFPRIRKKLIF.

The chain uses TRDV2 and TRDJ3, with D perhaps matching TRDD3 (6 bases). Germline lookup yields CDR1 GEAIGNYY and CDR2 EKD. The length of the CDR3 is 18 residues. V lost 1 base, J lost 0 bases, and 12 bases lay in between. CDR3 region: CACDTGGFRSWDTRQMFF. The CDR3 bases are TGTGCCTGTGACACTGGGGGCTTTCGCTCCTGGGACACCCGACAGATGTTTTTC.

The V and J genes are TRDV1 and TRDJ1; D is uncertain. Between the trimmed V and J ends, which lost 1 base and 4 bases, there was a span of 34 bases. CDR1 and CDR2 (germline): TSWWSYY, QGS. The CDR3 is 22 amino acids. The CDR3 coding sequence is TGTGCTCTTGGGGAACCGCCAGGCCCACAGGGTAGCCCGTCTGGTTACCGCGATAAACTCATCTTT. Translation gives CALGEPPGPQGSPSGYRDKLIF.